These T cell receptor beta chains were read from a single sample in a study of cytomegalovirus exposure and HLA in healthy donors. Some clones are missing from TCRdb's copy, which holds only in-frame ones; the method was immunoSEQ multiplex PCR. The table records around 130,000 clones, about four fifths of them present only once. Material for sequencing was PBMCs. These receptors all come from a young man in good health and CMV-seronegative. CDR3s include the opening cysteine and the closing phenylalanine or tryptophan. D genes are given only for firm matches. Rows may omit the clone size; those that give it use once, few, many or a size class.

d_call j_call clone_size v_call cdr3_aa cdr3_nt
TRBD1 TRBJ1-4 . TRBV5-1 CASSPQQGANEKLFF TGCGCCAGCAGCCCCCAGCAGGGGGCTAATGAAAAACTGTTTTTT
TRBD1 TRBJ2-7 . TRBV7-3 CASSLRAGGEQYF TGTGCCAGCAGCTTGAGGGCAGGGGGCGAGCAGTACTTC
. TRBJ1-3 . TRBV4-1 CASSPRHISGNTIYF TGCGCCAGCAGCCCGCGGCACATCTCTGGAAACACCATATATTTT
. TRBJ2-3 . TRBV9 CASSSNTGTHRSWYF TGTGCCAGCAGCTCCAACACAGGGACCCACCGAAGTTGGTATTTT
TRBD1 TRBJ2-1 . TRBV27 CASSQTGTTYNEQFF TGTGCCAGCTCCCAGACAGGGACAACTTACAATGAGCAGTTCTTC
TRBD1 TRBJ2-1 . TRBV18 CASSPPGSTGSKEQFF TGTGCCAGCTCACCACCGGGATCGACAGGGTCGAAAGAGCAGTTCTTC
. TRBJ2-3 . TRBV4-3 CASSQVLAGTDTQYF TGCGCCAGCAGCCAAGTGCTTGCCGGTACAGATACGCAGTATTTT
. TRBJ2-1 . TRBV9 CASSVGTPYNEQFF TGTGCCAGCAGCGTAGGGACTCCCTACAATGAGCAGTTCTTC
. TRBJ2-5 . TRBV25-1 CASSEQGFGETQYF TGTGCCAGCAGTGAACAGGGGTTCGGGGAGACCCAGTACTTC
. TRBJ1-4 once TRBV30 CAWSGSGEKLFF TGTGCCTGGTCAGGATCGGGGGAAAAACTGTTTTTT
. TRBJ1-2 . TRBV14 CASSPLTIRGYTF TGTGCCAGCAGCCCTTTGACAATCCGGGGCTACACCTTC
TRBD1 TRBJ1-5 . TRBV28 CASRQNRLGTGRFQPQHF TGTGCCAGCAGACAGAACCGCCTCGGGACAGGGAGGTTCCAGCCCCAGCATTTT
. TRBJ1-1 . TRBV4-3 CASSQDRIPLNTEAFF TGCGCCAGCAGCCAAGATAGAATACCTCTGAACACTGAAGCTTTCTTT
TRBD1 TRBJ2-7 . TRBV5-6 CASSEVDRGLSDEQYF TGTGCCAGCAGTGAAGTCGACAGGGGCCTCTCAGACGAGCAGTACTTC
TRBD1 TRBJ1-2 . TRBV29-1 CSVATGTGGANYGYTF TGCAGCGTTGCGACCGGGACAGGGGGCGCAAACTATGGCTACACCTTC
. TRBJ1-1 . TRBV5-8 CASSLGREDTEAFF TGTGCCAGCAGCTTGGGCAGGGAAGACACTGAAGCTTTCTTT
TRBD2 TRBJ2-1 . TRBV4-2 CAGSQDQTSGRNFF TGTGCCGGCAGCCAAGACCAAACTAGCGGGAGAAACTTCTTC
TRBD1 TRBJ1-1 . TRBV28 CASSLGQGDNTEAFF TGTGCCAGCAGTTTAGGACAGGGGGACAACACTGAAGCTTTCTTT
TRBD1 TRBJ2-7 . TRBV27 CASSYNRDSISGEQYF TGTGCCAGCAGCTACAACCGGGACAGTATCTCCGGCGAGCAGTACTTC
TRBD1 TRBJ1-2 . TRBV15 CATSRDVSEKDRNYGYTF TGTGCCACCAGCAGAGATGTTTCGGAAAAGGACAGGAACTATGGCTACACCTTC
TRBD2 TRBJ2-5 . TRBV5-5 CASSLAWLAGGPGLETQYF TGTGCCAGCAGCTTGGCGTGGCTAGCGGGGGGGCCGGGACTAGAGACCCAGTACTTC
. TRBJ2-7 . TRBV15 CATSREISSSGTPHEQYF TGTGCCACCAGCAGAGAGATTAGTTCGTCGGGGACACCCCACGAGCAGTACTTC
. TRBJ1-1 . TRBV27 CASSSSIGEMNTEAFF TGTGCCAGCAGTTCCTCCATAGGAGAAATGAACACTGAAGCTTTCTTT
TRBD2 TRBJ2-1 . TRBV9 CASSVGLAGSDEQFF TGTGCCAGCAGCGTAGGACTAGCGGGGAGCGATGAGCAGTTCTTC
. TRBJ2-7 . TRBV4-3 CASSQLGGPYEQYF TGCGCCAGCAGCCAACTAGGAGGGCCGTACGAGCAGTACTTC
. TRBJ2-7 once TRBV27 CASSLTAAYEQYF TGTGCCAGCAGTTTAACAGCAGCCTACGAGCAGTACTTC
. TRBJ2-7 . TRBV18 CASSHYEEQYF TGTGCCAGCTCGCACTATGAGGAGCAGTACTTC
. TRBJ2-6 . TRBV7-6 CASSSRDSSGANVLTF TGTGCCAGCAGCTCGAGGGACTCCTCTGGGGCCAACGTCCTGACTTTC
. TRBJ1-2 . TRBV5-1 CASSFGHGRTGYTF TGCGCCAGCAGCTTTGGACACGGTCGAACGGGCTACACCTTC
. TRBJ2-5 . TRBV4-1 CASSQDPAAAQRQETQYF TGCGCCAGCAGCCAAGATCCTGCCGCGGCTCAGCGGCAAGAGACCCAGTACTTC
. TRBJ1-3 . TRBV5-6 CASSVPGGISGNTIYF TGTGCCAGCAGCGTCCCGGGAGGAATCTCTGGAAACACCATATATTTT
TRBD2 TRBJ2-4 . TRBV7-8 CASSPPREVLAKNIQYF TGTGCCAGCAGCCCCCCCCGGGAGGTGCTAGCCAAAAACATTCAGTACTTC
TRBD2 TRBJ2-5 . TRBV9 CASSVEGSGVETQYF TGTGCCAGCAGCGTAGAGGGTAGCGGGGTCGAGACCCAGTACTTC
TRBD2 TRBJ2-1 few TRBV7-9 CASIRREEHNEQFF TGTGCCAGCATACGGCGGGAGGAACACAATGAGCAGTTCTTC
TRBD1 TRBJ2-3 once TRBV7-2 CASSLYSGGGTDTQYF TGTGCCAGCAGTCTCTACTCAGGGGGAGGCACAGATACGCAGTATTTT
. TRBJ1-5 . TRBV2 CASKSASNQPQHF TGTGCCAGCAAAAGCGCTAGCAATCAGCCCCAGCATTTT
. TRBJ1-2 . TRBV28 CASSPGQVYGYTF TGTGCCAGCAGCCCGGGACAAGTCTATGGCTACACCTTC
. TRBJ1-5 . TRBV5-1 CASSLGGHSNQPQHF TGCGCCAGCAGCTTGGGGGGCCACAGCAATCAGCCCCAGCATTTT
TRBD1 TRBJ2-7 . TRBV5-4 CASSLRQGIHEQYF TGTGCCAGCAGCTTGCGACAGGGAATCCACGAGCAGTACTTC
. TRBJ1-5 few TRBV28 CASSWGGGYQPQHF TGTGCCAGCAGTTGGGGGGGTGGGTATCAGCCCCAGCATTTT
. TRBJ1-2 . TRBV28 CASSLSLGRANYGYTF TGTGCCAGCAGTTTAAGTCTCGGCAGGGCAAACTATGGCTACACCTTC
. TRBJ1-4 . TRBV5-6 CASSLYKGPATNEKLFF TGTGCCAGCAGCTTGTATAAGGGGCCTGCAACTAATGAAAAACTGTTTTTT
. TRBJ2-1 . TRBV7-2 CASSQAPSSYNEQFF TGTGCCAGCAGTCAAGCCCCGAGCTCCTACAATGAGCAGTTCTTC
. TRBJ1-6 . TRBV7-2 CASSFAYSPLHF TGTGCCAGCAGCTTCGCGTATTCACCCCTCCACTTT
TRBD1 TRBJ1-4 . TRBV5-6 CASSFGQGKEKLFF TGTGCCAGCAGCTTCGGACAGGGAAAGGAAAAACTGTTTTTT
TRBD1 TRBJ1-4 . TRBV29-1 CSAQGGQNEKLFF TGCAGCGCCCAAGGGGGACAGAATGAAAAACTGTTTTTT
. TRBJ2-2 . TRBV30 CAWSVPGWPGELFF TGTGCCTGGAGTGTACCGGGTTGGCCCGGGGAGCTGTTTTTT
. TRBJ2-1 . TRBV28 CASSSSHLGEAYNEQFF TGTGCCAGCAGTTCGTCCCATTTGGGGGAGGCCTACAATGAGCAGTTCTTC
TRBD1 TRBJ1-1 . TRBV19 CASSMGGTGSHGTEAFF TGTGCCAGTAGTATGGGGGGGACAGGGTCTCATGGGACTGAAGCTTTCTTT
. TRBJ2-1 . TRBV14 CASSRNDFEQFF TGTGCCAGCAGCCGGAACGACTTCGAGCAGTTCTTC
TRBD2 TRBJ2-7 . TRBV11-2 CASSLRGANYEQYF TGTGCCAGCAGCCTGCGGGGGGCCAATTACGAGCAGTACTTC
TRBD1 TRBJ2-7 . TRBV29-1 CSVAGQGANGYEQYF TGCAGCGTTGCTGGGCAGGGGGCGAATGGCTACGAGCAGTACTTC